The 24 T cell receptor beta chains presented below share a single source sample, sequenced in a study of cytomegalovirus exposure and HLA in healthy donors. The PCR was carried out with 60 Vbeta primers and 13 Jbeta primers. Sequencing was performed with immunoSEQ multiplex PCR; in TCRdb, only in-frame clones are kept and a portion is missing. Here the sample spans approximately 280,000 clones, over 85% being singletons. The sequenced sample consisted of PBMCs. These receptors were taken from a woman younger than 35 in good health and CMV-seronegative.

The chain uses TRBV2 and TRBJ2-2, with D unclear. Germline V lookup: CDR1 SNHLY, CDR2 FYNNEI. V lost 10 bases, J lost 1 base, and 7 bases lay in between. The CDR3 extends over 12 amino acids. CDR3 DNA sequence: TGTGCCACCACTAAGAACACCGGGGAGCTGTTTTTT. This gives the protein CATTKNTGELFF.

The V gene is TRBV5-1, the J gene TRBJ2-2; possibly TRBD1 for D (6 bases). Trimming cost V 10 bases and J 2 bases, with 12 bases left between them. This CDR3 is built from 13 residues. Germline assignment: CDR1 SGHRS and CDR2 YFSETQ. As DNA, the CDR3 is TGCGCCTCCACAGGGACCAACACCGGGGAGCTGTTTTTT. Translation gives CASTGTNTGELFF.

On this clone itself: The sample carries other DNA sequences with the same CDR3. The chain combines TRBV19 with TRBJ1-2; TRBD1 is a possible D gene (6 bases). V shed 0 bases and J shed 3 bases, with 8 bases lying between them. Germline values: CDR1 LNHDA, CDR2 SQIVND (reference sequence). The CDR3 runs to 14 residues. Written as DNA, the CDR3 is TGTGCCAGTAGTATAGAGACAGGTTACTATGGCTACACCTTC. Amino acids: CASSIETGYYGYTF.

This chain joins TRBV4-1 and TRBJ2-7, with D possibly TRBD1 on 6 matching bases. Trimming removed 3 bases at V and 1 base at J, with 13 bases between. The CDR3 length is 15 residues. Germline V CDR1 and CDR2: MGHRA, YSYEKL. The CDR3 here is CASSHSTGGSYEQYF. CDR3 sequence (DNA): TGCGCCAGCAGCCATTCGACAGGTGGATCCTACGAGCAGTACTTC.

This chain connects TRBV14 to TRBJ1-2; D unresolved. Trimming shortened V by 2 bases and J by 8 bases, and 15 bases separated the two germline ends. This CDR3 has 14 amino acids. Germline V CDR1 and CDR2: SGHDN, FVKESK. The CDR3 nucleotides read TGTGCCAGCAGCCAATCTTTGGGAGCTTTAGGCTACACCTTC. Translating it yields CASSQSLGALGYTF. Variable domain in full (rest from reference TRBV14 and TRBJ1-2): EAGVTQFPSHSVIEKGQTVTLRCDPISGHDNLYWYRRVMGKEIKFLLHFVKESKQDESGMPNNRFLAERTGGTYSTLKVQPAELEDSGVYFCASSQSLGALGYTFGSGTRLTVV.

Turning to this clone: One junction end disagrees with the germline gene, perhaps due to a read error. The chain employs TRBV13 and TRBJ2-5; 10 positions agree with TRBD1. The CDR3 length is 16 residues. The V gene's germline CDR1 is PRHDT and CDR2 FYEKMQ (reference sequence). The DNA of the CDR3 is TGTGCCAGCGGCTTCCCCGGACAGGGGGGTGGCGAGACCCAGTACTTC. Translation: CASGFPGQGGGETQYF.

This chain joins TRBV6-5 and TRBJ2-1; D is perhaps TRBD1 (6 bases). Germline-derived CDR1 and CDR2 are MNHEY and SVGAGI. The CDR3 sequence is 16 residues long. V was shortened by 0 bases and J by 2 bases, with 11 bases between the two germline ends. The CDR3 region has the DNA TGTGCCAGCAGTTACTCGATGCCAGGGGCCTACAATGAGCAGTTCTTC. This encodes CASSYSMPGAYNEQFF.

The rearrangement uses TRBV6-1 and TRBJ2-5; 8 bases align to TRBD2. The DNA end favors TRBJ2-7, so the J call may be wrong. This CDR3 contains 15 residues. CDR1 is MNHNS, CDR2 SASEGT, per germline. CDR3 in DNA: TGTGCCAGCACTCACTCTAGGGGCCGGGAGGGCGAGCAGTACTTC. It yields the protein CASTHSRGREGEQYF.

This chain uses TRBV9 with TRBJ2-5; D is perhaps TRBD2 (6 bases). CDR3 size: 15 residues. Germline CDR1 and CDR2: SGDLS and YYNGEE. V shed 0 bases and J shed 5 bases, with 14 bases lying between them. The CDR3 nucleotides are TGTGCCAGCAGCGTAGAGGCGGGGACGGTGGAGACCCAGTACTTC. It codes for CASSVEAGTVETQYF.

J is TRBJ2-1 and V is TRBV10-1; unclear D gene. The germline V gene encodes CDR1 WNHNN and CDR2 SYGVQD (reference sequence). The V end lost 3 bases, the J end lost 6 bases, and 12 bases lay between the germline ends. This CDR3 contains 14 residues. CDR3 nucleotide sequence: TGCGCCAGCAGTGAAACCCCGGCAGGCAATGAGCAGTTCTTC. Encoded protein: CASSETPAGNEQFF.

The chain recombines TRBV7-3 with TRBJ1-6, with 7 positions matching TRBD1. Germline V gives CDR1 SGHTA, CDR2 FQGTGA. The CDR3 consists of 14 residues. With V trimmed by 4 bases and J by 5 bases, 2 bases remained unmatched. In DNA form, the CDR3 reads TGTGCCAGCAGCTCCGACAGGGATAATTCACCCCTCCACTTT. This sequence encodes CASSSDRDNSPLHF.

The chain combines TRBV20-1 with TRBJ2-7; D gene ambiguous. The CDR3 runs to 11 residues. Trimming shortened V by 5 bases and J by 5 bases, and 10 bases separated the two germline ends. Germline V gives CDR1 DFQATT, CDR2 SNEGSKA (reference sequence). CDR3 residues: CSAPLYDEQYF. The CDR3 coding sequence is TGCAGTGCTCCACTCTATGACGAGCAGTACTTC.

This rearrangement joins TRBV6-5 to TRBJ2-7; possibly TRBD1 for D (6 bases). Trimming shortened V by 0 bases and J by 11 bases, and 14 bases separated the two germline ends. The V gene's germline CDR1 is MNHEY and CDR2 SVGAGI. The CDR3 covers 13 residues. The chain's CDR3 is CASSYSGQRVEYF. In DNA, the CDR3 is TGTGCCAGCAGTTACTCGGGACAACGAGTGGAGTACTTC.

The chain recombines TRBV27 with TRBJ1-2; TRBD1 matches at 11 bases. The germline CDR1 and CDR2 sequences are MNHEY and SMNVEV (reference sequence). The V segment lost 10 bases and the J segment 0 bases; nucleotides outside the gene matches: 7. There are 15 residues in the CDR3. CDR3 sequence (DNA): TGTGCCACAGGACAGGGGGCAGGAGCTAACTATGGCTACACCTTC. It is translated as CATGQGAGANYGYTF.

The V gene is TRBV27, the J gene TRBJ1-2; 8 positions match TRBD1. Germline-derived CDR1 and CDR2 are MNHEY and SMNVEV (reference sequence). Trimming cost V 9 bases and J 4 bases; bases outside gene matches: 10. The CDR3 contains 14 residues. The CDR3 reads CASRRQGLLYGYTF. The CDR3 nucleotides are TGTGCCAGTCGACGACAGGGGTTGCTCTATGGCTACACCTTC.

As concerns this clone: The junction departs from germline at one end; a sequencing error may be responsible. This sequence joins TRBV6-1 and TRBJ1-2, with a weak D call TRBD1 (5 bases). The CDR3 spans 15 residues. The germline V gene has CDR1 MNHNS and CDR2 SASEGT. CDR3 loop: CASSVSGGQRGGCTF. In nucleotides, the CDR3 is TGTGCCAGCAGTGTGAGCGGCGGCCAAAGGGGAGGCTGCACCTTC.

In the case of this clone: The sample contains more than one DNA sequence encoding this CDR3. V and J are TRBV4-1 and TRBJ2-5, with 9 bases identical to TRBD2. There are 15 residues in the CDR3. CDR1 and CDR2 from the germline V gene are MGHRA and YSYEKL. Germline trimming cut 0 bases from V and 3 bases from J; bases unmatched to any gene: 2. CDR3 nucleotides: TGCGCCAGCAGCCAAGATGGCGGGGGGGAAGAGACCCAGTACTTC. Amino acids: CASSQDGGGEETQYF.

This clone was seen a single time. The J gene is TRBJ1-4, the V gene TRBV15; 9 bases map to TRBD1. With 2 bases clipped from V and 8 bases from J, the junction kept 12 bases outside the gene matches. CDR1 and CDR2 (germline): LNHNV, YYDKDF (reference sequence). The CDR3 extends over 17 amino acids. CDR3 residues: CATSRLIQGALGEKLFF. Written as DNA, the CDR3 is TGTGCCACCAGCAGATTAATACAGGGGGCCCTTGGGGAAAAACTGTTTTTT. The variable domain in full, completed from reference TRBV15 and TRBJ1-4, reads DAMVIQNPRYQVTQFGKPVTLSCSQTLNHNVMYWYQQKSSQAPKLLFHYYDKDFNNEADTPDNFQSRRPNTSFCFLDIRSPGLGDTAMYLCATSRLIQGALGEKLFFGSGTQLSVL.

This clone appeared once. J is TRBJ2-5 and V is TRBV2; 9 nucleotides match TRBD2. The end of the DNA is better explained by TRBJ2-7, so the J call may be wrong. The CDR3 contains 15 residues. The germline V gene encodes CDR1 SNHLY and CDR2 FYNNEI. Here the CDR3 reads CASSEESGGPYEQYF. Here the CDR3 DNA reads TGTGCCAGCAGTGAGGAGAGCGGGGGGCCCTACGAGCAGTACTTC.

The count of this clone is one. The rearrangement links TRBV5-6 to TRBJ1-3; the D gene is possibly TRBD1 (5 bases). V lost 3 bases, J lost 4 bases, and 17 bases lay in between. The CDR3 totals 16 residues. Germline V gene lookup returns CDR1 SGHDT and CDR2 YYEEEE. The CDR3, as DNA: TGTGCCAGCAGCTGGGGACTGTTAGGCTCCGGAAACACCATATATTTT. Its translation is CASSWGLLGSGNTIYF.

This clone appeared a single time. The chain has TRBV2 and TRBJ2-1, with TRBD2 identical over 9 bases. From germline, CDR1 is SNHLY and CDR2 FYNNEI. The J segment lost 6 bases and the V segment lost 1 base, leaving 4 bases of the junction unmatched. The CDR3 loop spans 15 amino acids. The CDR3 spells CASSEEGGGANEQFF. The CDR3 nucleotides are TGTGCCAGCAGTGAAGAGGGCGGGGGGGCCAATGAGCAGTTCTTC.

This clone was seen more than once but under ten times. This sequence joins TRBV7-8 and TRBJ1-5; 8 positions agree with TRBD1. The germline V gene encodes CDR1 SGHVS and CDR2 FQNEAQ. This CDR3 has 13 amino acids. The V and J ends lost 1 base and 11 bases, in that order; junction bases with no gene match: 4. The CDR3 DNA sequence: TGTGCCAGCAGCTTAGAACAGGGGGGAGCCCAGCATTTT. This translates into CASSLEQGGAQHF.

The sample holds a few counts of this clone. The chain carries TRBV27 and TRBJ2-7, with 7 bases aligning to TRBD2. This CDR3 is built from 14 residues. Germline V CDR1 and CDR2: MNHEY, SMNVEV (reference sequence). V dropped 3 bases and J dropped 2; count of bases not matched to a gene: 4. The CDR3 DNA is TGTGCCAGCAGTTTGGGGGAGGGACCCTACGAGCAGTACTTC. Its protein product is CASSLGEGPYEQYF.

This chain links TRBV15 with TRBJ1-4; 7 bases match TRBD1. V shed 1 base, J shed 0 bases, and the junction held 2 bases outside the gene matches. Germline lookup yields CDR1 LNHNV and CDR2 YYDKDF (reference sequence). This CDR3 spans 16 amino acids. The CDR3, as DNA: TGTGCCACCAGCAGAGTAGGGGGCGCAACTAATGAAAAACTGTTTTTT. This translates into CATSRVGGATNEKLFF.